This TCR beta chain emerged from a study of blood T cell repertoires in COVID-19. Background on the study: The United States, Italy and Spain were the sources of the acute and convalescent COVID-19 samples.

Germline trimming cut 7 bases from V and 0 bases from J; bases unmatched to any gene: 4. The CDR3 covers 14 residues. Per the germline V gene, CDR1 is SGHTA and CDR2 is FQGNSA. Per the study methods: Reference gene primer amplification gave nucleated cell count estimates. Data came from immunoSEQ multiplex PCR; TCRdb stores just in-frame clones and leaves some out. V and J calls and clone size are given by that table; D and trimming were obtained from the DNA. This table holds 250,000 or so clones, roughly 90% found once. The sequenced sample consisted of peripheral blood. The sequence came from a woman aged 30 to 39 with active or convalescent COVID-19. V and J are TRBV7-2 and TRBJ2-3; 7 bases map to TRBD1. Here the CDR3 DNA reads TGTGCCAGCATTCCGACAGGGAGCACAGATACGCAGTATTTT. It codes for CASIPTGSTDTQYF. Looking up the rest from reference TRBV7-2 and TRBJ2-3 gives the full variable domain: GAGVSQSPSNKVTEKGKDVELRCDPISGHTALYWYRQSLGQGLEFLIYFQGNSAPDKSGLPSDRFSAERTGGSVSTLTIQRTQQEDSAVYLCASIPTGSTDTQYFGPGTRLTVL.